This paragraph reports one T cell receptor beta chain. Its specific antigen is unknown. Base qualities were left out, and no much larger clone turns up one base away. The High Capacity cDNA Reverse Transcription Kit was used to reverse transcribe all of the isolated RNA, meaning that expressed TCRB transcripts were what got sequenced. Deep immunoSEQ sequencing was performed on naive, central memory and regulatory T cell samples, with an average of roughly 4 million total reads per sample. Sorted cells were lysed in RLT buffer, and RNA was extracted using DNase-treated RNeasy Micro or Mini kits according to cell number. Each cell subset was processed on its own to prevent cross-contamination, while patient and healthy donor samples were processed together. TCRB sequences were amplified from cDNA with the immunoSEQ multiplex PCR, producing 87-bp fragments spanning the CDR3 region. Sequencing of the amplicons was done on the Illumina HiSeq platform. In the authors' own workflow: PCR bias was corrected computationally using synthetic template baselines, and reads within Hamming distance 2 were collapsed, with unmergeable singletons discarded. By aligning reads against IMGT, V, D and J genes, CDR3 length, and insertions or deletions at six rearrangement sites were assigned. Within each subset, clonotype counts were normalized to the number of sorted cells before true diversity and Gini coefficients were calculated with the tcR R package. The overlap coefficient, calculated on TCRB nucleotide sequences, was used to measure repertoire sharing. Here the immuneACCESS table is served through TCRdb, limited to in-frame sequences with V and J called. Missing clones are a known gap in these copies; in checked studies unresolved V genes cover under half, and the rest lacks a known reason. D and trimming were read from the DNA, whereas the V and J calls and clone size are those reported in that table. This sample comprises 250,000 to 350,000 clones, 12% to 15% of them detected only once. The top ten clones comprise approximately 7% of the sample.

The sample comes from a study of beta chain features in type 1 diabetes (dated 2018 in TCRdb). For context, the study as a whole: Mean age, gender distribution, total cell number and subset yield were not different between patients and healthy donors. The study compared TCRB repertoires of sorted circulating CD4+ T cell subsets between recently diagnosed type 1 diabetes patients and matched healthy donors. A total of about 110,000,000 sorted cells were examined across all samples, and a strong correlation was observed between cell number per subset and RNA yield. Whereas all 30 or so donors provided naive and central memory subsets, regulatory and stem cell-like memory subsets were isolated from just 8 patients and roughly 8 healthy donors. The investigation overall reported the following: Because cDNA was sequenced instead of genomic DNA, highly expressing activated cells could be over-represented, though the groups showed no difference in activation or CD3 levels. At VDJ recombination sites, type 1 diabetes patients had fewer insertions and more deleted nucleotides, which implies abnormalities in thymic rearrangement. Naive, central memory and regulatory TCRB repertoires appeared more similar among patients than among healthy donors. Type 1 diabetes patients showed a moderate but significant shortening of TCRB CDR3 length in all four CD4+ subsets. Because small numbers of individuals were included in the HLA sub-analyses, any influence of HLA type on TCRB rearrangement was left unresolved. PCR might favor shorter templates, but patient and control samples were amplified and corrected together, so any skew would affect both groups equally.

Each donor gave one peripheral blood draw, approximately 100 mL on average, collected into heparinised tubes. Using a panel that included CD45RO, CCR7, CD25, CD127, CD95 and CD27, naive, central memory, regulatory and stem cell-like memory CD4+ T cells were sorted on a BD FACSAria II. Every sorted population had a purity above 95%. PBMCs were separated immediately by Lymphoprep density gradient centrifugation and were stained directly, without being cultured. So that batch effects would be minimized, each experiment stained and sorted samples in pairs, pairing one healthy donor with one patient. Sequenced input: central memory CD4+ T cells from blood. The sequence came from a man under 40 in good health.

The nucleotide sequence reads TGTGCCAGCAGTGACGGGTTGTACGAGCAGTACTTC. This yields the protein CASSDGLYEQYF. The chain joins TRBV6-1 to TRBJ2-5, with no reliable assignment of the D segment. The J call could be wrong; TRBJ2-7 is a better fit for the DNA end. Spanning cysteine to phenylalanine, the CDR3 consists of 12 amino acids. This entry keeps only the CDR3 DNA: 36 bases, framed from base 1. CDR1 is given as MNHNS and CDR2 as SASEGT, both from the germline V gene.